These T cell receptor beta chains were read from a single sample in a study of cytomegalovirus exposure and HLA in healthy donors. Measured with immunoSEQ multiplex PCR; TCRdb has only the in-frame clones, and not every one. Of about 90,000 clones in the sample, 70% to 75% were seen once. Sequencing was performed on PBMCs. The source of these receptors is a woman between 18 and 29 years old in good health and CMV-seropositive. Each CDR3 is given with its conserved first and last residue. The order of the fields is CDR3 protein, CDR3 DNA, clone size, V gene, J gene, D gene. The D gene is left open where the match is weak. Clone size is shown for a subset of rows, as once, few, many or a class of expanded clone.

CASSPRSTEAFF,TGTGCCAGCAGCCCCCGCAGTACTGAAGCTTTCTTT,once,TRBV7-2,TRBJ1-1,-
CASSSEKLFF,TGTGCCAGCAGTAGCGAAAAACTGTTTTTT,-,TRBV28,TRBJ1-4,-
CASLGRSPNTGELFF,TGTGCCAGCCTGGGCAGAAGTCCCAACACCGGGGAGCTGTTTTTT,-,TRBV6-5,TRBJ2-2,-
CASSLDGWRQETQYF,TGTGCCAGCAGCTTAGATGGCTGGCGGCAAGAGACCCAGTACTTC,-,TRBV11-2,TRBJ2-5,-
CASSSVGDSGNTIYF,TGTGCCAGCTCTTCGGTCGGAGACTCTGGAAACACCATATATTTT,-,TRBV5-4,TRBJ1-3,-
CASRDRDRVNTEAFF,TGTGCCAGCAGGGACCGGGACAGGGTGAACACTGAAGCTTTCTTT,few,TRBV6-1,TRBJ1-1,TRBD1
CASSQGQGPGTDTQYF,TGCGCCAGCAGCCAGGGACAGGGCCCCGGCACAGATACGCAGTATTTT,once,TRBV5-1,TRBJ2-3,TRBD1
CASSNRGGSYNEQFF,TGTGCCAGCAGCAACAGGGGAGGTTCCTACAATGAGCAGTTCTTC,few,TRBV5-5,TRBJ2-1,-
CASSWQRNTEAFF,TGTGCCAGCAGCTGGCAGCGAAACACTGAAGCTTTCTTT,-,TRBV7-8,TRBJ1-1,-
CASSDGTDYSEQFF,TGTGCCAGCAGTGACGGGACAGATTACAGTGAGCAGTTCTTC,-,TRBV6-1,TRBJ2-1,TRBD1
CASSERAGTGGYEQYF,TGTGCCAGCAGTGAAAGGGCCGGGACAGGGGGCTACGAGCAGTACTTC,-,TRBV6-1,TRBJ2-7,TRBD1
CASGWTASSYEQYF,TGTGCCAGCGGCTGGACAGCCTCCTCCTACGAGCAGTACTTC,-,TRBV5-6,TRBJ2-7,-
CASSPLERSYNEQFF,TGTGCCAGCAGTCCCCTTGAGCGATCCTACAATGAGCAGTTCTTC,-,TRBV2,TRBJ2-1,-
CASTTLGSGYGYTF,TGTGCCAGCACCACCTTGGGCTCAGGCTATGGCTACACCTTC,-,TRBV28,TRBJ1-2,-
CATSRGIGTSGYEQYF,TGTGCCACCAGCAGAGGGATCGGGACTAGCGGCTACGAGCAGTACTTC,-,TRBV15,TRBJ2-7,TRBD2
CASSEGGSYEQYF,TGCGCCAGCAGTGAGGGGGGGTCCTACGAGCAGTACTTC,once,TRBV10-1,TRBJ2-7,-
CAWRYEGGYNSPLHF,TGTGCCTGGAGGTACGAGGGGGGGTATAATTCACCCCTCCACTTT,once,TRBV30,TRBJ1-6,-
CASSQGRQGAYYGYTF,TGCGCCAGCAGCCAAGGGAGGCAGGGGGCCTACTATGGCTACACCTTC,-,TRBV4-3,TRBJ1-2,TRBD1
CASSQWTGSSTEAFF,TGTGCCAGCAGCCAATGGACAGGAAGTAGTACTGAAGCTTTCTTT,-,TRBV14,TRBJ1-1,TRBD1
CASSYSQGGDGYTF,TGTGCCAGCAGTTACTCACAGGGGGGCGATGGCTACACCTTC,once,TRBV6-5,TRBJ1-2,TRBD1
CASRKTGTYEQYF,TGTGCCAGCAGGAAGACAGGAACCTACGAGCAGTACTTC,-,TRBV2,TRBJ2-7,-
CSPRGGPDSYEQYF,TGCAGCCCCCGGGGGGGGCCAGACTCCTACGAGCAGTACTTC,-,TRBV29-1,TRBJ2-7,TRBD2
CASSLLGGPHEQYF,TGTGCCAGCAGTTTGCTAGGGGGTCCCCACGAGCAGTACTTC,-,TRBV27,TRBJ2-7,-
CASSADRVYGYTF,TGTGCCAGCAGTGCGGACAGGGTCTATGGCTACACCTTC,few,TRBV6-5,TRBJ1-2,TRBD1
CASSFRAPGFRETQYF,TGTGCCAGCTCTTTCCGCGCCCCGGGGTTCAGGGAGACCCAGTACTTC,-,TRBV7-2,TRBJ2-5,-
CASMTHRQSPEAFF,TGTGCCAGCATGACCCATCGACAGTCGCCTGAAGCTTTCTTT,few,TRBV2,TRBJ1-1,-
CATSTTFVGTSGGTEVHNYNEQFF,TGTGCCACCAGCACAACCTTCGTTGGGACTAGCGGGGGGACCGAAGTCCACAACTACAATGAGCAGTTCTTC,-,TRBV15,TRBJ2-1,TRBD2
CAIQDSRDNQPQHF,TGTGCCATCCAGGACTCACGAGACAATCAGCCCCAGCATTTT,-,TRBV2,TRBJ1-5,-
CASSNGLAEVGTQYF,TGTGCCAGCAGCAACGGACTAGCGGAAGTGGGTACGCAGTATTTT,-,TRBV11-3,TRBJ2-3,TRBD2
CASSENRGLRRAFF,TGTGCCAGCAGTGAAAACAGGGGCTTAAGACGAGCTTTCTTT,-,TRBV2,TRBJ1-1,TRBD1
CSVRDRARNEQYF,TGCAGCGTTCGGGACAGGGCTCGAAACGAGCAGTACTTC,few,TRBV29-1,TRBJ2-7,TRBD1
CSVFLGLEMNTEAFF,TGCAGCGTATTTCTGGGCCTCGAGATGAACACTGAAGCTTTCTTT,once,TRBV29-1,TRBJ1-1,-
CASSLAPSGGEAFF,TGTGCCAGCAGCTTAGCACCCTCGGGGGGGGAAGCTTTCTTT,-,TRBV7-8,TRBJ1-1,-
CASSHPDVGAQETQYF,TGTGCCAGCAGCCACCCGGATGTGGGAGCTCAAGAGACCCAGTACTTC,-,TRBV7-9,TRBJ2-5,-
CASSFTRDYGYTF,TGTGCCAGCAGCTTTACCAGGGACTATGGCTACACCTTC,-,TRBV5-4,TRBJ1-2,-
CASSPDAGGGQVEKLFF,TGTGCCAGCTCACCAGACGCCGGGGGCGGACAGGTGGAAAAACTGTTTTTT,-,TRBV18,TRBJ1-4,TRBD1
CASMRVSEPPQHF,TGTGCCAGCATGCGGGTATCAGAGCCGCCCCAGCATTTT,-,TRBV2,TRBJ1-5,-
CASSLRAGYNEQFF,TGTGCCAGCAGCTTAAGAGCGGGATACAATGAGCAGTTCTTC,-,TRBV7-3,TRBJ2-1,TRBD2
CASSLQGGGTEAFF,TGTGCCAGCAGCTTACAGGGAGGGGGCACTGAAGCTTTCTTT,once,TRBV7-6,TRBJ1-1,-
CAGTTGQGTYSNQPQHF,TGTGCCGGGACGACGGGACAGGGGACGTATAGCAATCAGCCCCAGCATTTT,-,TRBV28,TRBJ1-5,TRBD1
CASSSRTGREQYF,TGTGCCAGCAGTTCCAGGACAGGGCGCGAGCAGTACTTC,-,TRBV27,TRBJ2-7,TRBD1
CAWGGTGGTYEQYF,TGTGCCTGGGGGGGGACAGGGGGGACCTACGAGCAGTACTTC,-,TRBV30,TRBJ2-7,TRBD1